This T cell receptor beta chain originates from a study of blood T cell repertoires in COVID-19. The method was immunoSEQ multiplex PCR; TCRdb's version includes in-frame clones alone and lacks a portion of them. The table records some 97,000 clones, around four fifths of them present only once. Germline loops: CDR1 MNHNS, CDR2 SASEGT. This CDR3 has 15 residues. Trimming took off 2 bases at V and 5 bases at J, with 15 bases between the two ends. Material for sequencing was peripheral blood. This TCR derives from a woman aged 70-85 years with acute or convalescent COVID-19. The V and J genes are TRBV6-1 and TRBJ1-2; TRBD1 might be the D (6 bases). CDR3 in amino acids: CASSESQGTWYGYTF. DNA of the CDR3: TGTGCCAGCAGTGAATCGCAGGGGACGTGGTATGGCTACACCTTC.